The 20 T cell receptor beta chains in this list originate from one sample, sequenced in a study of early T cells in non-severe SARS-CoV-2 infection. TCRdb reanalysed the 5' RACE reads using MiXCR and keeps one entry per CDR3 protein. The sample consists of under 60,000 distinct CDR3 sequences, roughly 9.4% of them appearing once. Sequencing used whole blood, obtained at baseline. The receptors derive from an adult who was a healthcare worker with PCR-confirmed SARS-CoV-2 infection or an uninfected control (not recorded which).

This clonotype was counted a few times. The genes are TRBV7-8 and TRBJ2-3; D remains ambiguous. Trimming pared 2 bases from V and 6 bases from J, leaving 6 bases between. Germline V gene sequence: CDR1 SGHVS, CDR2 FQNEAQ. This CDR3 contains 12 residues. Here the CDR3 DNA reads TGTGCCAGCAGCTTATCGGTGGATACGCAGTATTTT. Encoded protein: CASSLSVDTQYF.

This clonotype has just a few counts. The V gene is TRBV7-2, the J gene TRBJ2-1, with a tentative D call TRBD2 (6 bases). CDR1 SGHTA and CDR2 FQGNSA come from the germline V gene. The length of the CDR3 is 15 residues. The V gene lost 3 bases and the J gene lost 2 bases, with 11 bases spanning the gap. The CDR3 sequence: CASSFRLVTYNEQFF. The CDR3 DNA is TGTGCCAGCAGCTTTAGACTAGTCACCTACAATGAGCAGTTCTTC. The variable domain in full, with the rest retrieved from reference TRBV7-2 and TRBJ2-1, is GAGVSQSPSNKVTEKGKDVELRCDPISGHTALYWYRQSLGQGLEFLIYFQGNSAPDKSGLPSDRFSAERTGGSVSTLTIQRTQQEDSAVYLCASSFRLVTYNEQFFGPGTRLTVL.

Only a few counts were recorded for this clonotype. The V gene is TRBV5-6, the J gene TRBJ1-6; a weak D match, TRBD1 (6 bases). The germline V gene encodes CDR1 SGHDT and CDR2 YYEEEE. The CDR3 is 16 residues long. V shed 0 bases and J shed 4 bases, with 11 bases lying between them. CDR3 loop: CASSLEGVTYNSPLHF. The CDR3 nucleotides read TGTGCCAGCAGCTTGGAGGGGGTGACATATAATTCACCCCTCCACTTT.

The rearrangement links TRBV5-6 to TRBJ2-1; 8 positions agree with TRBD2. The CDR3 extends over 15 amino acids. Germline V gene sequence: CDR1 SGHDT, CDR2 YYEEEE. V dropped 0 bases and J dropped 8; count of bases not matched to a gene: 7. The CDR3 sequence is CASSLAGLAADEQFF. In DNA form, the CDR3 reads TGTGCCAGCAGCTTGGCCGGACTAGCCGCGGATGAGCAGTTCTTC.

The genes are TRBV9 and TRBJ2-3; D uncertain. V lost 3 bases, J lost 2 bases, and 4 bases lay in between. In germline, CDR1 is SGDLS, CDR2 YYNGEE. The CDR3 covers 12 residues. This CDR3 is CASSAYTDTQYF. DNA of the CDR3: TGTGCCAGCAGCGCTTACACAGATACGCAGTATTTT.

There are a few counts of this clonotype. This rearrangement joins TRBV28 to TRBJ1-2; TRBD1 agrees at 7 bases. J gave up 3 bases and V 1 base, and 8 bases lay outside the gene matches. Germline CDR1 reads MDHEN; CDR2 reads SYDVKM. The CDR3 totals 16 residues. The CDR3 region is CASSLYGQAVHYGYTF. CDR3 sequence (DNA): TGTGCCAGCAGTTTATATGGACAGGCGGTGCACTATGGCTACACCTTC.

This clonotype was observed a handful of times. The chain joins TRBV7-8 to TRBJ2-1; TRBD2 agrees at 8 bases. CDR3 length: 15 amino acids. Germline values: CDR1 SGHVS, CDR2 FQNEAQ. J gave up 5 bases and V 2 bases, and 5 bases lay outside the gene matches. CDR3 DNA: TGTGCCAGCAGCTTATTAGCGGGGATTAACAATGAGCAGTTCTTC. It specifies CASSLLAGINNEQFF.

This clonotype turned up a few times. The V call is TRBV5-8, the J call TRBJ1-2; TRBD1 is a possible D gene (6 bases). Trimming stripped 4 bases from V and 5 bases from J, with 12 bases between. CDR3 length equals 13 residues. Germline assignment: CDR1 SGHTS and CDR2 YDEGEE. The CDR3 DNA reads TGTGCCAGCAGCCCAGGGGTTCGGTATGGCTACACCTTC. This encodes CASSPGVRYGYTF.

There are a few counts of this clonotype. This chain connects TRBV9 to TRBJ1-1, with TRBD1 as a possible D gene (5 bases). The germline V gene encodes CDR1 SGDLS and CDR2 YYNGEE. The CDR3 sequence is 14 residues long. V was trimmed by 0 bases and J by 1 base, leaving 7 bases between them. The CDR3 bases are TGTGCCAGCAGCGTAGTGACAGAGAACACTGAAGCTTTCTTT. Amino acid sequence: CASSVVTENTEAFF.

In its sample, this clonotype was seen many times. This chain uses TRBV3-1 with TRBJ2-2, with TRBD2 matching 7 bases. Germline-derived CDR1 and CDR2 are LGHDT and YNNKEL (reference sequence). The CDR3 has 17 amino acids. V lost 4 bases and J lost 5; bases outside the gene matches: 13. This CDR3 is CASSPLGAGVRTGELFF. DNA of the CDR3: TGTGCCAGCAGCCCCTTGGGCGCGGGGGTACGGACCGGGGAGCTGTTTTTT. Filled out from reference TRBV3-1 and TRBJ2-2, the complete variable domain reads DTAVSQTPKYLVTQMGNDKSIKCEQNLGHDTMYWYKQDSKKFLKIMFSYNNKELIINETVPNRFSPKSPDKAHLNLHINSLELGDSAVYFCASSPLGAGVRTGELFFGEGSRLTVL.

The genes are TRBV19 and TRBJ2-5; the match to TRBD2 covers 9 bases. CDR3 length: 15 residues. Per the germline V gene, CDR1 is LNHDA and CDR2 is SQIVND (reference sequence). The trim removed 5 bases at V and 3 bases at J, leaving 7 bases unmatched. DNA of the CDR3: TGTGCCAGTAGTCCTTGGACTAGCGCCGAAGAGACCCAGTACTTC. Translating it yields CASSPWTSAEETQYF.

CDR3 loop: CASSEAFVGVAEAFF. Written as DNA, the CDR3 is TGTGCCAGCAGTGAAGCGTTTGTAGGGGTGGCTGAAGCTTTCTTT. This rearrangement joins TRBV2 to TRBJ1-1; perhaps TRBD1 as D (5 bases). Trimming shortened V by 0 bases and J by 6 bases, and 14 bases separated the two germline ends. The CDR3 extends over 15 amino acids. Germline V CDR1 and CDR2: SNHLY, FYNNEI.

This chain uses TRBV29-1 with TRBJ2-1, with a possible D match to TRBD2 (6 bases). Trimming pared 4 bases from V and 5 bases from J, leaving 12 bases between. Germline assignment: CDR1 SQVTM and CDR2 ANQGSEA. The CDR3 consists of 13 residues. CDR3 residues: CSVGLASHNEQFF. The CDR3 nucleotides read TGCAGCGTTGGGCTAGCGAGCCACAATGAGCAGTTCTTC.

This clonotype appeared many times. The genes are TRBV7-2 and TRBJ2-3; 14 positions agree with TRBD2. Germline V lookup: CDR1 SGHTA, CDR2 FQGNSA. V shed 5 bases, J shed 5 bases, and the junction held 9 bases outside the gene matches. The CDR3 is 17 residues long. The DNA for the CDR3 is TGTGCCAGCAGCCCCGGACTAGCGGGGGGCTGGGGAGATACGCAGTATTTT. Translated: CASSPGLAGGWGDTQYF.

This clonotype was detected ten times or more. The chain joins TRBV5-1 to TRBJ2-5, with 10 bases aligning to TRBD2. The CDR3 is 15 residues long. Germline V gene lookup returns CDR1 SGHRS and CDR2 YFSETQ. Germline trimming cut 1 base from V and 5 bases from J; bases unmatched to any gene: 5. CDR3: CASSLTSGEGETQYF. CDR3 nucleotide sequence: TGCGCCAGCAGCTTGACTAGCGGGGAAGGGGAGACCCAGTACTTC.

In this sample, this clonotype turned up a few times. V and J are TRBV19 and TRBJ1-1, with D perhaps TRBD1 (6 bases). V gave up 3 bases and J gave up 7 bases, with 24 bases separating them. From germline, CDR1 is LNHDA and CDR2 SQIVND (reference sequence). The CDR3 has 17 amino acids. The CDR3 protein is CASSMGWGPAGQSEAFF. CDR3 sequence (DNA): TGTGCCAGTAGTATGGGGTGGGGGCCCGCCGGACAAAGTGAAGCTTTCTTT.

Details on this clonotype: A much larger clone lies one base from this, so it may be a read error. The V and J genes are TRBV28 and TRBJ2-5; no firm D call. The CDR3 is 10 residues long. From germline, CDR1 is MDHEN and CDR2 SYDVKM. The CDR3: CASRRETQNF. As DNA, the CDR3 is TGTGCCAGCAGACGAGAGACCCAGAACTTC.

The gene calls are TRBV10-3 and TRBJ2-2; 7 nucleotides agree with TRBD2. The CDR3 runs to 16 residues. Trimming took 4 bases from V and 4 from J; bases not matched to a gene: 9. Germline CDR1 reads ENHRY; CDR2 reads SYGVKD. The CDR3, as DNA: TGTGCCATCAGTGTATCCGCGGGAGTGGCCACCGGGGAGCTGTTTTTT. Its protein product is CAISVSAGVATGELFF.

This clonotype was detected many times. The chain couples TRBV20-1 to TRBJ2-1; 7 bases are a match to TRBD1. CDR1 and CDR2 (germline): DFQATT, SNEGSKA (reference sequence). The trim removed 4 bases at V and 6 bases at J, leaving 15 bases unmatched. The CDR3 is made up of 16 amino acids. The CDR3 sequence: CSAKSVRTRDSNEQFF. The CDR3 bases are TGCAGTGCTAAGTCGGTAAGAACCCGGGACAGCAATGAGCAGTTCTTC.

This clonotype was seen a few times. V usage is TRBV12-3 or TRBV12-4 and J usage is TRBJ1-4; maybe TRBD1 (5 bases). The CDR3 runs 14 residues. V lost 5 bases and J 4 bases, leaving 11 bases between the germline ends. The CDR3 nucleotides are TGTGCCAGCAGTCCCCAAGGGGTTAATGAAAAACTGTTTTTT. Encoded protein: CASSPQGVNEKLFF.